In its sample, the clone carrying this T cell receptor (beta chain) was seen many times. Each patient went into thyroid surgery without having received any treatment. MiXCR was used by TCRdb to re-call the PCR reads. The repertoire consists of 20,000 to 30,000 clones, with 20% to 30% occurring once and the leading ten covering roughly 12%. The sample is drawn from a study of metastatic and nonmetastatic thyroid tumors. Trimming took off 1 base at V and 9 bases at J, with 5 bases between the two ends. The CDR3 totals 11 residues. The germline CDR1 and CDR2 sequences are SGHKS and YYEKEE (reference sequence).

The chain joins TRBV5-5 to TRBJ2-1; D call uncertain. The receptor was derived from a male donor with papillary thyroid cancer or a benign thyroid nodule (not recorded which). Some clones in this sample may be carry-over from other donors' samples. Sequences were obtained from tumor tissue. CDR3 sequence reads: CASSLQVEQFF. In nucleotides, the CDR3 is TGTGCCAGCAGCTTGCAAGTTGAGCAGTTCTTC.